The 32 T cell receptor beta chains below were found in one sample sequenced in a study of beta chain features in type 1 diabetes. No antigen is known for these receptors. The whole isolated RNA underwent reverse transcription, so sequencing captured expressed TCRB transcripts. The protocol was immunoSEQ multiplex PCR, while the TCRdb copy is restricted to in-frame clones and leaves out a portion. The repertoire has around 310,000 clones, around an eighth of them found once; the top ten carry nearly 0.015%. General study points: Shortening that was moderate but significant affected the TCRB CDR3s of Type 1 diabetes patients in all four CD4+ subsets.

Sequenced input: naive CD4+ T cells from blood. The source is a woman between 18 and 29 years old with type 1 diabetes.

V usage is TRBV27 and J usage is TRBJ2-1, with 7 bases lining up with TRBD2. Germline-derived CDR1 and CDR2 are MNHEY and SMNVEV (reference sequence). The CDR3 is 16 residues long. Trimming took 7 bases from V and 4 from J; bases not matched to a gene: 13. The CDR3, as DNA: TGTGCCAGCAAGGCCTGGGCCGGGAGGAGTTACAATGAGCAGTTCTTC. Translating gives CASKAWAGRSYNEQFF.

This clone was seen only a few times. The J gene is TRBJ1-2, the V gene TRBV7-6; D is unclear. Trimming took 5 bases from V and 5 from J, leaving 18 bases between them. This CDR3 spans 15 amino acids. CDR1 SGHVS and CDR2 FNYEAQ come from the germline V gene. For the CDR3, the DNA is TGTGCCAGCAGCCCCTTGTCTTTTGAGGGATATGGCTACACCTTC. Its protein product is CASSPLSFEGYGYTF.

With respect to this clone: This sample includes further DNA sequences coding for the same CDR3. The J gene is TRBJ1-1, the V gene TRBV29-1, with a possible D match to TRBD1 (5 bases). This CDR3 has 13 residues. Between the trimmed V and J ends, which lost 6 bases and 0 bases, there was a span of 11 bases. Germline V gene lookup returns CDR1 SQVTM and CDR2 ANQGSEA. The CDR3 DNA sequence: TGCAGCGTGGGGGGAAGGATGAACACTGAAGCTTTCTTT. It codes for CSVGGRMNTEAFF.

The chain joins TRBV29-1 to TRBJ2-1, with a tentative D call TRBD2 (6 bases). The CDR3 consists of 18 residues. V was clipped by 5 bases and J by 0 bases, with 23 bases between them. Germline CDR1 SQVTM, CDR2 ANQGSEA. DNA of the CDR3: TGCAGCGTTCTGGACCCTACCCGAGGAGGGAGCTCCTACAATGAGCAGTTCTTC. As protein: CSVLDPTRGGSSYNEQFF.

V is TRBV28 and J is TRBJ2-5; D gene unclear. Trimming took off 5 bases at V and 5 bases at J, with 9 bases between the two ends. Per germline, CDR1 MDHEN and CDR2 SYDVKM. This CDR3 region has 12 residues. The CDR3 bases are TGTGCCAGCAGTCCCTTCCTGGAGACCCAGTACTTC. Protein sequence: CASSPFLETQYF.

The CDR3 loop reads CASSFRFGELFF. The CDR3 DNA follows: TGTGCCAGCAGTTTCAGGTTCGGGGAGCTGTTTTTT. This sequence joins TRBV27 and TRBJ2-2, with no clear D. Trimming shortened V by 3 bases and J by 7 bases, and 6 bases separated the two germline ends. Looked up from germline, CDR1 is MNHEY and CDR2 is SMNVEV (reference sequence). The CDR3 has 12 residues.

The chain combines TRBV5-1 with TRBJ2-7, with 11 bases identical to TRBD1. This CDR3 is 17 amino acids long. The germline V gene has CDR1 SGHRS and CDR2 YFSETQ. Trimming at V came to 2 bases and at J to 0 bases, leaving 7 bases not matched to a gene. CDR3 coding DNA: TGCGCCAGCAGCTTTACTACCGGACAGGGGGCCTCCTACGAGCAGTACTTC. It translates to CASSFTTGQGASYEQYF.

This clone was seen only a few times. J is TRBJ2-6 and V is TRBV27; 9 bases are a match to TRBD1. CDR3 length: 17 residues. The V segment lost 5 bases and the J segment 2 bases; nucleotides outside the gene matches: 7. CDR1 and CDR2 from the germline V gene are MNHEY and SMNVEV (reference sequence). The CDR3 DNA reads TGTGCCAGCAGTGGGGGACAGGGAAGACCTGGGGCCAACGTCCTGACTTTC. This codes for CASSGGQGRPGANVLTF.

There are a few counts of this clone. The rearrangement uses TRBV18 and TRBJ2-7; tentatively, D is TRBD1 (6 bases). This CDR3 has 14 amino acids. Deletions cut 6 bases from V and 0 bases from J, with 12 bases between. Germline V CDR1 and CDR2: KGHSH, LQKENI. CDR3 sequence reads: CASSTSGVSYEQYV. In nucleotides, the CDR3 is TGTGCCAGCTCCACGTCAGGGGTCTCCTACGAGCAGTACGTC.

This clone was seen repeatedly, ten times or more. The genes are TRBV4-3 and TRBJ2-5, with 7 bases fitting TRBD2. The CDR3 consists of 14 residues. V shed 0 bases, J shed 4 bases, and the junction held 2 bases outside the gene matches. Germline CDR1 LGHNA, CDR2 YSLEER. In DNA, the CDR3 is TGCGCCAGCAGCCAAGAGTGGGGGGGAGAGACCCAGTACTTC. Translating it yields CASSQEWGGETQYF.

On this clone: Distinct nucleotide sequences in the sample also encode this CDR3. The chain has TRBV28 and TRBJ2-7; 10 bases align to TRBD1. J lost 4 bases, V lost 5 bases, and 2 bases had no gene match. The CDR3 length is 13 residues. Germline V CDR1 and CDR2: MDHEN, SYDVKM. The CDR3 region is CASSPGQGYEQYF. CDR3 nucleotides: TGTGCCAGCAGTCCGGGACAGGGGTACGAGCAGTACTTC.

In its sample, this clone was seen a few times. The CDR3 reads CASSYNYEQYV. For the CDR3, the DNA is TGTGCCAGCAGCTACAACTACGAGCAGTACGTC. This chain joins TRBV7-2 and TRBJ2-7, with no clear D. The CDR3 consists of 11 residues. The V and J ends lost 4 bases and 3 bases respectively, with 4 bases between them. Germline values: CDR1 SGHTA, CDR2 FQGNSA.

The chain joins TRBV7-9 to TRBJ1-2; weak D call: TRBD1 (6 bases). Germline assignment: CDR1 SEHNR and CDR2 FQNEAQ (reference sequence). The CDR3 sequence is 13 residues long. V lost 1 base and J lost 5, with 8 bases in between. CDR3 sequence (DNA): TGTGCCAGCAGCTTAGACAGGGAATATGGCTACACCTTC. Translation gives CASSLDREYGYTF.

The chain couples TRBV19 to TRBJ2-5; D possibly corresponds to TRBD1 (6 bases). Germline V CDR1 and CDR2: LNHDA, SQIVND (reference sequence). The CDR3 length is 14 residues. With 1 base removed from V and 5 bases from J, the gap between germline ends came to 11 bases. This CDR3 reads CASSIAQGEETQYF. CDR3 DNA sequence: TGTGCCAGTAGTATAGCACAGGGAGAGGAGACCCAGTACTTC.

Note on this clone: Other DNA sequences of this sample code for an identical CDR3. The chain recombines TRBV18 with TRBJ2-3; no clear D gene. Trimming stripped 1 base from V and 2 bases from J, with 4 bases between. The CDR3 length is 13 residues. Germline V gene sequence: CDR1 KGHSH, CDR2 LQKENI. CDR3 in amino acids: CASSPLVTDTQYF. The CDR3 DNA follows: TGTGCCAGCTCACCACTAGTCACAGATACGCAGTATTTT.

The chain couples TRBV6-1 to TRBJ2-7, with a weak D call TRBD1 (5 bases). The length of the CDR3 is 16 residues. V lost 1 base, J lost 3 bases, and 16 bases lay in between. Germline CDR1 MNHNS, CDR2 SASEGT. CDR3 sequence reads: CASSEDPGWSVYEQYF. The CDR3 DNA sequence: TGTGCCAGCAGTGAAGACCCAGGGTGGTCCGTCTACGAGCAGTACTTC.

This clone was detected only a few times. The V call is TRBV9, the J call TRBJ2-1, with TRBD1 matching 7 bases. V trimming: 3 bases; J trimming: 1 base; junction bases outside the gene matches: 4. CDR1 SGDLS and CDR2 YYNGEE come from the germline V gene. CDR3 length: 15 amino acids. The CDR3 DNA follows: TGTGCCAGCAGCGCCGGGACAGTATCCTACAATGAGCAGTTCTTC. Amino acids: CASSAGTVSYNEQFF.

The rearrangement joins TRBV10-2 to TRBJ2-1, with 9 bases fitting TRBD1. The CDR3 extends over 14 amino acids. The germline gives CDR1 WSHSY, CDR2 SAAADI. With 7 bases clipped from V and 8 bases from J, the junction kept 9 bases outside the gene matches. CDR3 in DNA: TGCGCCAGCACCCCCAGGACAGGGGTTGATGAGCAGTTCTTC. It is translated as CASTPRTGVDEQFF.

The chain joins TRBV27 to TRBJ2-7; 9 bases agree with TRBD2. Germline CDR1 is MNHEY and CDR2 is SMNVEV (reference sequence). CDR3 length: 13 amino acids. V was pared by 2 bases and J by 10 bases, with 6 bases of the junction left unmatched. The CDR3 reads CASSLEPGLAQYF. In DNA form, the CDR3 reads TGTGCCAGCAGTTTAGAACCGGGACTAGCACAGTACTTC.

The chain uses TRBV5-4 and TRBJ2-3, with 7 bases aligning to TRBD1. Germline CDR1 and CDR2: SGHNT and YYREEE (reference sequence). V lost 4 bases to trimming and J lost 1 base; unmatched junction nucleotides: 6. The CDR3 is 15 residues long. The CDR3 here is CASSRQGRGTDTQYF. For the CDR3, the DNA is TGTGCCAGCAGCCGACAGGGCCGGGGCACAGATACGCAGTATTTT.

This clone occurred many times. The chain employs TRBV29-1 and TRBJ2-7; a weak D match, TRBD1 (5 bases). The V end was cut by 4 bases, the J end by 6 bases, with 16 bases between. The CDR3 spans 13 residues. CDR1 SQVTM and CDR2 ANQGSEA come from the germline V gene. The CDR3 DNA reads as TGCAGCGTTGGCAGGGCTACCCTCTCCGAGCAGTACTTC. Its protein product is CSVGRATLSEQYF.

The table lists this clone with a few counts. This sequence joins TRBV10-3 and TRBJ2-1, with D perhaps matching TRBD2 (7 bases). CDR3 size: 15 residues. Looked up from germline, CDR1 is ENHRY and CDR2 is SYGVKD. V lost 7 bases and J 10 bases, leaving 23 bases between the germline ends. The CDR3, as DNA: TGTGCCATCAATAGAAGGCTAGCGGTGGGGGGCGAGCAGTTCTTC. Translated, it gives CAINRRLAVGGEQFF.

This clone was counted between two and nine times. This chain joins TRBV5-1 and TRBJ2-5; 7 bases are a match to TRBD2. Germline V gene data show CDR1 as SGHRS and CDR2 as YFSETQ. The trim removed 4 bases at V and 4 bases at J, leaving 16 bases unmatched. CDR3 length: 17 residues. Here the CDR3 DNA reads TGCGCCAGCAGCCCCGGTGGGGGAGGGTCCTCTCGAGAGACCCAGTACTTC. As protein: CASSPGGGGSSRETQYF.

The rearrangement links TRBV5-4 to TRBJ2-1; possibly TRBD1 for D (6 bases). V lost 2 bases and J lost 6, with 12 bases in between. Per the germline V gene, CDR1 is SGHNT and CDR2 is YYREEE (reference sequence). The CDR3 extends over 14 amino acids. The CDR3 sequence is CASSFWQGRNEQFF. Written as DNA, the CDR3 is TGTGCCAGCAGCTTTTGGCAGGGGCGCAATGAGCAGTTCTTC.

The gene calls are TRBV5-4 and TRBJ2-3; the match to TRBD2 covers 9 bases. CDR1 and CDR2 (germline): SGHNT, YYREEE (reference sequence). After removal of 8 bases from V and 4 bases from J, the junction contained 8 bases not matched to a gene. CDR3 length equals 14 residues. CDR3 nucleotides: TGTGCCAGTGTGGTGGCGGGAGGGGCAGATACGCAGTATTTT. The encoded protein is CASVVAGGADTQYF.

V gene TRBV29-1 combines with J gene TRBJ2-7, with a tentative D call TRBD1 (5 bases). CDR1 SQVTM and CDR2 ANQGSEA come from the germline V gene. The CDR3 is made up of 12 amino acids. Trimming stripped 6 bases from V and 2 bases from J, with 11 bases between. DNA for the CDR3: TGCAGCGTCCCCCTCAGGGCCTACGAGCAGTACGTC. Protein: CSVPLRAYEQYV.

V gene TRBV6-5 combines with J gene TRBJ2-5, with a tentative D call TRBD1 (5 bases). CDR1 is MNHEY and CDR2 is SVGAGI in the germline V gene. This CDR3 is built from 13 residues. The V gene lost 5 bases and the J gene lost 5 bases, with 12 bases spanning the gap. This CDR3 reads CASSQTGMETQYF. The CDR3 DNA reads TGTGCCAGCAGTCAAACAGGAATGGAGACCCAGTACTTC.

The chain is built from TRBV7-2 and TRBJ2-1; 7 nucleotides line up with TRBD2. The CDR3 length is 13 residues. Germline assignment: CDR1 SGHTA and CDR2 FQGNSA. The V gene end was trimmed by 3 bases and the J gene end by 12 bases; junction bases not matched to a gene: 8. CDR3 sequence: CASSLPFTGGQFF. The CDR3 nucleotides read TGTGCCAGCAGCTTGCCGTTTACGGGGGGGCAGTTCTTC.

This clone occurred a few times. The V gene is TRBV19, the J gene TRBJ1-5; the match to TRBD1 covers 10 bases. CDR1 is LNHDA and CDR2 is SQIVND in the germline V gene (reference sequence). Unmatched junction bases numbered 3, after V lost 3 bases and J lost 7 bases. The CDR3 consists of 14 residues. Written as DNA, the CDR3 is TGTGCCAGTAGTATCGGACAGGGGGAACAGCCCCAGCATTTT. Encoded protein: CASSIGQGEQPQHF.

This clone came up a few times. The chain is built from TRBV28 and TRBJ1-1; maybe TRBD1 (6 bases). Looked up from germline, CDR1 is MDHEN and CDR2 is SYDVKM. This CDR3 comprises 15 residues. V was clipped by 2 bases and J by 5 bases, with 15 bases between them. The CDR3 loop reads CASSLGGARGTEAFF. The CDR3 nucleotides read TGTGCCAGCAGTTTAGGGGGGGCAAGGGGGACTGAAGCTTTCTTT.

The V call is TRBV2, the J call TRBJ2-4; 8 positions agree with TRBD2. From germline, CDR1 is SNHLY and CDR2 FYNNEI. Losses at the gene ends were 4 bases for V and 9 bases for J; bases not matched to a gene: 11. The CDR3 runs 15 residues. CDR3 sequence reads: CASSGPSGSTPIQYF. The DNA of the CDR3 is TGTGCCAGCAGTGGGCCCAGCGGGAGTACCCCCATTCAGTACTTC.

This clone was observed a handful of times. The final CDR3 position lacks the conserved phenylalanine or tryptophan, pointing to a likely read error. Because the CDR3's place on the DNA is in doubt, the DNA is left out and the CDR3 is given as listed by TCRdb. The chain has TRBV28 and TRBJ2-7; TRBD2 reflects the table's D call only, with no check against the DNA. Germline values: CDR1 MDHEN, CDR2 SYDVKM. Counting both end residues, the CDR3 totals 11 amino acids. The CDR3 reads CASSRSGRTIL.